These T cell receptor beta chains were read from a single sample in a study of CD8 T cells in Susac syndrome. TCRdb analysed the immunoSEQ multiplex PCR reads with MiXCR anew, one entry per CDR3 protein. The sample holds hundreds of thousands of distinct CDR3 sequences, just over 90% seen once. Source material: CD4+ T cells from PBMCs. Receptor source: a human donor with multiple sclerosis. CDR3s include the opening cysteine and the closing phenylalanine or tryptophan. Fields, in order: clone size, V gene, J gene, D gene, CDR3 protein, CDR3 DNA. D genes are given only for firm matches. Not every row has a clone size; where given, it reads once, few, many or a size class.

.	TRBV7-6	TRBJ1-4	.	CASSLAGTANEKLFF	TGTGCCAGCAGCTTAGCAGGGACGGCAAATGAAAAACTGTTTTTT
.	TRBV6-4	TRBJ2-4	TRBD1	CANLKGALSVKNIQYF	TGTGCCAACCTAAAGGGGGCGCTTTCAGTCAAAAACATTCAGTACTTC
.	TRBV5-4	TRBJ2-3	TRBD2	CASSPLGLAGGENTQYF	TGTGCCAGCAGCCCCTTAGGACTAGCGGGGGGAGAAAATACGCAGTATTTT
.	TRBV3-1	TRBJ2-5	.	CASSHGEETQYF	TGTGCCAGCTCCCATGGAGAAGAGACCCAGTACTTC
.	TRBV20-1	TRBJ2-1	.	CSARGMVGGSYNEQFF	TGCAGTGCTAGGGGCATGGTAGGGGGGTCCTACAATGAGCAGTTCTTC
.	TRBV4-1	TRBJ1-2	.	CASSQDWQKNYGYTF	TGCGCCAGCAGCCAAGATTGGCAGAAAAACTATGGCTACACCTTC
.	TRBV4-2	TRBJ2-1	.	CASSQDYNEQFF	TGTGCCAGCAGCCAAGACTACAATGAGCAGTTCTTC
.	TRBV5-1	TRBJ1-4	.	CASSQTGLRGEKLFF	TGCGCCAGCAGCCAAACGGGACTCAGAGGTGAAAAACTGTTTTTT
few	TRBV16	TRBJ1-1	.	CASSQFKNTEAFF	TGTGCCAGCAGCCAATTTAAGAACACTGAAGCTTTCTTT
.	TRBV12-3/TRBV12-4	TRBJ2-5	TRBD2	CASRPRLAGAEETQYF	TGTGCCAGCAGACCACGACTAGCGGGAGCAGAAGAGACCCAGTACTTC
.	TRBV18	TRBJ2-5	.	CASSVEWDETQYF	TGTGCCAGCTCCGTGGAGTGGGACGAGACCCAGTACTTC
.	TRBV5-1	TRBJ2-3	.	CASSFGLTPDTQYF	TGCGCCAGCAGCTTCGGACTTACCCCAGATACGCAGTATTTT
.	TRBV12-3/TRBV12-4	TRBJ1-1	.	CASSLSGQYTEAFF	TGTGCCAGCAGCCTCTCGGGCCAGTACACTGAAGCTTTCTTT
.	TRBV12-3/TRBV12-4	TRBJ1-2	TRBD1	CASKGQGASGGYTF	TGTGCCAGCAAGGGACAGGGGGCGTCGGGAGGCTACACCTTC
.	TRBV20-1	TRBJ1-1	.	CSAREGLGVNTEAFF	TGCAGTGCTAGAGAGGGCCTGGGGGTGAACACTGAAGCTTTCTTT
.	TRBV23-1	TRBJ2-5	TRBD2	CASSPAGGHPETQYF	TGCGCCAGCAGTCCGGCGGGAGGGCACCCAGAGACCCAGTACTTC
.	TRBV19	TRBJ2-2	TRBD2	CASSPLTSGRGTGELFF	TGTGCCAGTAGTCCCCTGACTAGCGGGAGGGGCACCGGGGAGCTGTTTTTT
few	TRBV3-1	TRBJ2-1	.	CASSGGYNEQFF	TGTGCCAGCAGCGGCGGGTACAATGAGCAGTTCTTC
once	TRBV5-4	TRBJ2-3	.	CASRLWGGDTQYF	TGTGCCAGCAGACTGTGGGGAGGCGATACGCAGTATTTT
.	TRBV19	TRBJ2-2	.	CASMRTGNTGELFF	TGTGCCAGTATGAGGACCGGGAACACCGGGGAGCTGTTTTTT
.	TRBV18	TRBJ1-1	.	CASSPLSGILMNTEAFF	TGTGCCAGCTCACCATTATCGGGGATTCTCATGAACACTGAAGCTTTCTTT
.	TRBV5-1	TRBJ2-1	TRBD2	CASSPWTRTPAYNEQFF	TGCGCCAGCAGCCCCTGGACTAGAACCCCTGCATACAATGAGCAGTTCTTC
.	TRBV20-1	TRBJ1-1	.	CSAPDRSGAEAFF	TGCAGTGCTCCCGACAGGTCCGGGGCTGAAGCTTTCTTT
.	TRBV11-2	TRBJ2-3	TRBD1	CASTDTRGPDTQYF	TGTGCCAGCACCGATACCAGGGGGCCCGATACGCAGTATTTT
.	TRBV19	TRBJ1-2	TRBD1	CASSIGQGDYGYTF	TGTGCCAGTAGTATTGGGCAGGGGGACTATGGCTACACCTTC
.	TRBV24-1	TRBJ2-1	TRBD1	CATSPGQGNNHEQFF	TGTGCCACCTCGCCGGGACAGGGCAATAACCATGAGCAGTTCTTC
.	TRBV2	TRBJ1-1	TRBD1	CASRTGAGTEAFF	TGTGCCAGCAGGACAGGGGCGGGCACTGAAGCTTTCTTT
.	TRBV2	TRBJ2-2	.	CASAGELGRELFF	TGTGCCAGCGCCGGGGAGTTAGGCCGGGAGCTGTTTTTT
.	TRBV5-1	TRBJ1-2	.	CASSLGTAEGYTF	TGCGCCAGCAGCTTGGGGACGGCGGAAGGCTACACCTTC
.	TRBV6-5	TRBJ1-2	.	CASSTQTGLSGEGYTF	TGTGCCAGCAGTACTCAAACTGGACTCTCTGGAGAAGGCTACACCTTC
.	TRBV4-1	TRBJ1-5	.	CASSQDSHSNQPQHF	TGCGCCAGCAGCCAAGACAGCCATAGCAATCAGCCCCAGCATTTT
.	TRBV2	TRBJ2-1	TRBD1	CASSDFAGGINEQFF	TGTGCCAGCAGTGATTTTGCAGGGGGCATCAATGAGCAGTTCTTC
once	TRBV5-1	TRBJ2-5	.	CASGRQAQETQYF	TGCGCCAGCGGCAGACAGGCCCAAGAGACCCAGTACTTC
.	TRBV10-2	TRBJ1-1	.	CASSKRSAMNTEAFF	TGCGCCAGCAGTAAGAGGTCAGCTATGAACACTGAAGCTTTCTTT
.	TRBV5-1	TRBJ2-5	TRBD2	CASSPGLARETQYF	TGCGCCAGCAGTCCGGGACTAGCGAGGGAGACCCAGTACTTC
once	TRBV29-1	TRBJ2-7	.	CSVESRSYEQYF	TGCAGCGTTGAAAGCAGGTCCTACGAGCAGTACTTC
.	TRBV12-3/TRBV12-4	TRBJ2-7	.	CASGTGGGVYEQYF	TGTGCCAGCGGCACAGGGGGGGGAGTGTACGAGCAGTACTTC
.	TRBV3-1	TRBJ1-5	.	CASSRSGSSGNQPQHF	TGTGCCAGCAGCCGCTCGGGGAGTAGCGGTAATCAGCCCCAGCATTTT
.	TRBV5-1	TRBJ1-1	TRBD1	CASSWSGTGDEAFF	TGCGCCAGCAGCTGGAGCGGGACAGGGGATGAAGCTTTCTTT
once	TRBV18	TRBJ2-5	.	CASSPPAPEETQYF	TGTGCCAGCTCACCACCGGCACCCGAGGAGACCCAGTACTTC
.	TRBV24-1	TRBJ2-2	.	CATSDLWSSSGIDTGELFF	TGTGCCACCAGTGATTTGTGGTCTAGCTCGGGTATTGACACCGGGGAGCTGTTTTTT
.	TRBV7-7	TRBJ2-5	TRBD2	CASSVGLAETQYF	TGTGCCAGCAGCGTGGGACTAGCGGAGACCCAGTACTTC
.	TRBV10-3	TRBJ2-3	.	CAISGRTSTDTQYF	TGTGCCATCAGTGGCCGGACTAGCACAGATACGCAGTATTTT
.	TRBV2	TRBJ1-2	TRBD1	CASLPDRLGTGYTF	TGTGCCAGCCTTCCGGACAGGTTGGGAACTGGCTACACCTTC
.	TRBV5-4	TRBJ1-3	.	CASSPGGNSGNTIYF	TGTGCCAGCAGCCCCGGGGGAAACTCTGGAAACACCATATATTTT
.	TRBV3-1	TRBJ2-2	.	CASSPRHGGELFF	TGTGCCAGCAGCCCACGACATGGCGGGGAGCTGTTTTTT
.	TRBV5-1	TRBJ2-7	.	CASRIVWGSDEQYF	TGCGCCAGCAGGATCGTATGGGGGTCGGACGAGCAGTACTTC
.	TRBV7-9	TRBJ1-2	TRBD1	CASSDPIGQEEGYGYTF	TGTGCCAGCAGCGACCCGATTGGACAGGAAGAGGGCTATGGCTACACCTTC
.	TRBV30	TRBJ2-1	TRBD2	CAWSPGTSGFEQFF	TGTGCCTGGAGTCCTGGGACTAGCGGTTTTGAGCAGTTCTTC
.	TRBV11-2	TRBJ2-5	TRBD2	CASSGGLQETQYF	TGTGCCAGCTCGGGAGGGCTCCAAGAGACCCAGTACTTC